This T cell receptor (beta chain) was profiled in a study of T cells expressing NK-cell markers. From germline, CDR1 is SNHLY and CDR2 FYNNEI. The CDR3 spans 13 residues. One entry per CDR3 protein, without DNA, is what TCRdb gives after re-calling the 5' RACE reads. In all, the sample yields about 370,000 distinct CDR3 sequences. The chain uses TRBV2 and TRBJ2-7; there is no DNA to check the TCRdb D call of TRBD1. The sequence was obtained from a woman in her forties or fifties in good health. The sequencing input was blood T cells: a sorted CD56 or NKG2C T cell subset, CD4+ or CD8+ T cells, or bulk PBMC T cells (not recorded which). The CDR3 reads CASNQGTAYEQYF.